Reported below is one T cell receptor (beta chain). The antigen is undetermined. This CDR3 is built from 15 residues. V gave up 0 bases and J gave up 5 bases, with 10 bases separating them. CDR1 and CDR2 (germline): SGHTA, FQGNSA. This entry comes from a study of OX40 agonist ivuxolimab in advanced cancers. Study conclusions and caveats: At 0.1 to 3.0 mg/kg, clonal expansion of CD4+ and CD8+ blood T cells had occurred by week 6.

Data came from immunoSEQ multiplex PCR; TCRdb stores just in-frame clones and leaves some out. This sample yields roughly 80,000 clones, of which 75% to 90% are seen a single time; 0.3% to 0.45% belongs to the top ten. Blood sampling was done at baseline, cycle 4 day 1, and cycle 7 day 1. The chain has TRBV7-2 and TRBJ2-2, with D possibly TRBD1 on 6 matching bases. This sequence originates from an adult with an advanced solid tumor such as melanoma, head and neck, liver or kidney cancer. This sample comprised CD4+ or CD8+ T cells sorted from blood, obtained in a trial of the OX40 agonist ivuxolimab. Here the CDR3 DNA reads TGTGCCAGCAGCTTAGCGAACAGGGATACCGGGGAGCTGTTTTTT. Amino acids: CASSLANRDTGELFF.